These 31 T cell receptor beta chains were all obtained from the same sample, sequenced in a study of T-cell reconstitution after alpha-beta-depleted transplantation in children. The TCRbeta library incorporated unique molecular identifiers. TCRdb independently ran MiXCR on the PCR reads; one entry per CDR3 protein. Among a few hundred thousand distinct CDR3 sequences listed, under 13% were seen once. The sequenced sample was PBMCs, obtained before TCRalphabeta/CD19-depleted stem cell transplant. The receptors stem from a child under two years old with acute myeloid leukemia, due to receive a stem cell transplant.

This rearrangement joins TRBV29-1 to TRBJ2-1, with TRBD2 identical over 9 bases. The CDR3 length is 11 residues. Germline loops: CDR1 SQVTM, CDR2 ANQGSEA. The trim removed 0 bases at V and 16 bases at J, leaving 4 bases unmatched. CDR3 nucleotides: TGCAGCGTTGAAGAAGCGGGGGGTCGTTTCTTC. Its translation: CSVEEAGGRFF.

This clonotype showed up many times. This sequence joins TRBV20-1 and TRBJ2-7, with D maybe TRBD1 (6 bases). The CDR3 covers 11 residues. With 6 bases removed from V and 4 bases from J, the gap between germline ends came to 10 bases. The germline CDR1 and CDR2 sequences are DFQATT and SNEGSKA (reference sequence). The CDR3 DNA follows: TGCAGTGCGGGGGCCTATTACGAGCAGTACTTC. Translation gives CSAGAYYEQYF.

This clonotype was observed at least ten times. The J gene is TRBJ1-5, the V gene TRBV29-1; unclear D gene. Trimming took off 2 bases at V and 4 bases at J, with 6 bases between the two ends. The V gene's germline CDR1 is SQVTM and CDR2 ANQGSEA. This CDR3 has 12 residues. The CDR3 loop is CSVESENQPQHF. CDR3 nucleotides: TGCAGCGTTGAAAGCGAGAATCAGCCCCAGCATTTT.

This clonotype was observed at least ten times. The rearrangement joins TRBV27 to TRBJ2-2; a possible D gene is TRBD1 (6 bases). Germline assignment: CDR1 MNHEY and CDR2 SMNVEV (reference sequence). Deletions cut 6 bases from V and 4 bases from J, with 15 bases between. The CDR3 length is 15 residues. CDR3 sequence: CASSQKSGATGELFF. The CDR3 nucleotides are TGTGCCAGCAGCCAAAAGTCAGGGGCCACCGGGGAGCTGTTTTTT.

As to this clonotype: A much larger clone is a single base away; this may be a read error. This sequence joins TRBV20-1 and TRBJ2-7, with 8 nucleotides matching TRBD2. Germline trimming cut 0 bases from V and 2 bases from J; bases unmatched to any gene: 6. Germline-derived CDR1 and CDR2 are DFQATT and SNEGSKA (reference sequence). The CDR3 has 15 amino acids. CDR3 in DNA: TGCAGTGCTAGAGATCGGGCGGGAGGTCCCTACGAGCAGTACTTC. This codes for CSARDRAGGPYEQYF.

This clonotype occurred many times. The rearrangement links TRBV25-1 to TRBJ2-3; 9 positions agree with TRBD1. The CDR3 is 16 amino acids. The junction had 3 bases not matched to a gene; V was cut back by 0 bases and J by 2 bases. The germline V gene encodes CDR1 MGHDK and CDR2 SYGVNS. The CDR3 coding sequence is TGTGCCAGCAGTGAATATGGGACAGGGCACACAGATACGCAGTATTTT. It translates to CASSEYGTGHTDTQYF.

This clonotype has more than one count but fewer than ten. In DNA, the CDR3 is TGCGCCAGCAGCTTGGGGGCGGGACCCTCCTACAATGAGCAGTTCTTC. This gives the protein CASSLGAGPSYNEQFF. V is TRBV5-1 and J is TRBJ2-1; tentatively, D is TRBD2 (6 bases). The CDR3 loop spans 16 amino acids. V was cut by 0 bases and J by 0 bases, with 10 bases left in between. Per germline, CDR1 SGHRS and CDR2 YFSETQ.

Many counts were recorded for this clonotype. V and J are TRBV7-9 and TRBJ1-5, with D perhaps matching TRBD1 (6 bases). The V end lost 6 bases, the J end lost 4 bases, and 22 bases lay between the germline ends. This CDR3 contains 17 residues. Looked up from germline, CDR1 is SEHNR and CDR2 is FQNEAQ (reference sequence). The CDR3 sequence is CASRVGGGRRQNQPQHF. The CDR3 nucleotides are TGTGCCAGCAGAGTCGGCGGGGGCAGGAGGCAAAATCAGCCCCAGCATTTT. Based on the CDR3 plus reference TRBV7-9 and TRBJ1-5, the full variable domain is DTGVSQNPRHKITKRGQNVTFRCDPISEHNRLYWYRQTLGQGPEFLTYFQNEAQLEKSRLLSDRFSAERPKGSFSTLEIQRTEQGDSAMYLCASRVGGGRRQNQPQHFGDGTRLSIL.

This clonotype appeared many times. The chain is built from TRBV28 and TRBJ2-3; 7 bases map to TRBD1. Unmatched junction bases numbered 8, after V lost 7 bases and J lost 1 base. The CDR3 consists of 15 residues. In germline, CDR1 is MDHEN, CDR2 SYDVKM. As DNA, the CDR3 is TGTGCCAGCACGTCCGGGACAGTGGGCACAGATACGCAGTATTTT. This encodes CASTSGTVGTDTQYF.

This clonotype was recorded many times. This chain connects TRBV9 to TRBJ1-1; tentative D call: TRBD1 (6 bases). Trimming cost V 0 bases and J 1 base, with 10 bases left between them. Germline lookup yields CDR1 SGDLS and CDR2 YYNGEE. The CDR3 is 15 residues long. The CDR3 DNA follows: TGTGCCAGCAGCGTAGACAGGGCCCCGAACACTGAAGCTTTCTTT. Translating it yields CASSVDRAPNTEAFF. Together with reference TRBV9 and TRBJ1-1, the CDR3 gives the full variable domain: DSGVTQTPKHLITATGQRVTLRCSPRSGDLSVYWYQQSLDQGLQFLIQYYNGEERAKGNILERFSAQQFPDLHSELNLSSLELGDSALYFCASSVDRAPNTEAFFGQGTRLTVV.

Many counts were recorded for this clonotype. The chain has TRBV5-1 and TRBJ2-1; D gene unclear. Between the trimmed V and J ends, which lost 4 bases and 4 bases, there was a span of 3 bases. The germline CDR1 and CDR2 sequences are SGHRS and YFSETQ. The CDR3 has 11 amino acids. For the CDR3, the DNA is TGCGCCAGCAGCGAGTACAATGAGCAGTTCTTC. Its protein product is CASSEYNEQFF. Full variable domain (outside the CDR3, taken from reference TRBV5-1 and TRBJ2-1): KAGVTQTPRYLIKTRGQQVTLSCSPISGHRSVSWYQQTPGQGLQFLFEYFSETQRNKGNFPGRFSGRQFSNSRSEMNVSTLELGDSALYLCASSEYNEQFFGPGTRLTVL.

V usage is TRBV2 and J usage is TRBJ2-7; unclear D gene. Germline assignment: CDR1 SNHLY and CDR2 FYNNEI. The CDR3 extends over 15 amino acids. Trimming took 3 bases from V and 6 from J, leaving 18 bases between them. Here the CDR3 DNA reads TGTGCCAGCAGTGATAACCCCGTTTCGGTTGTCGAGCAGTACTTC. Protein: CASSDNPVSVVEQYF.

This clonotype has at least ten counts. The genes are TRBV11-2 and TRBJ1-2; D might be TRBD1 (6 bases). The CDR3 sequence is 13 residues long. Deletions cut 3 bases from V and 8 bases from J, with 13 bases between. CDR1 is SGHAT and CDR2 is FQNNGV in the germline V gene. Written as DNA, the CDR3 is TGTGCCAGCAGCTTCGACAGGATTGGGGGCTACACCTTC. This translates into CASSFDRIGGYTF.

Here the CDR3 DNA reads TGTGCCAGCAGCTGGGAACGGCGTGAAGCTTTCTTT. This codes for CASSWERREAFF. This chain links TRBV6-1 with TRBJ1-1, with D unresolved. The V and J ends lost 6 bases and 7 bases respectively, with 12 bases between them. Germline lookup yields CDR1 MNHNS and CDR2 SASEGT. The CDR3 runs 12 residues.

This clonotype was seen repeatedly, ten times or more. V and J are TRBV4-2 and TRBJ2-3; 10 bases map to TRBD2. Germline assignment: CDR1 LGHNA and CDR2 YNFKEQ. This CDR3 spans 17 amino acids. Trimming at V came to 0 bases and at J to 2 bases, leaving 5 bases not matched to a gene. The CDR3 spells CASSQDFTSGATDTQYF. Here the CDR3 DNA reads TGTGCCAGCAGCCAAGATTTCACTAGCGGGGCCACAGATACGCAGTATTTT.

This clonotype was seen ten or more times. J is TRBJ2-6 and V is TRBV12-3 or TRBV12-4, with 8 bases lining up with TRBD1. Germline trimming cut 8 bases from V and 0 bases from J; bases unmatched to any gene: 3. This CDR3 region has 15 residues. The CDR3 reads CASRDRFSGANVLTF. DNA for the CDR3: TGTGCCAGCCGGGACAGGTTCTCTGGGGCCAACGTCCTGACTTTC.

This clonotype was observed at least ten times. The gene calls are TRBV10-3 and TRBJ2-7, with a possible D match to TRBD1 (5 bases). Trimming took 5 bases from V and 1 from J, leaving 9 bases between them. Per the germline V gene, CDR1 is ENHRY and CDR2 is SYGVKD. The CDR3 has 13 residues. The CDR3 region has the DNA TGTGCCATCAGTCAGACAGCTTCCTACGAGCAGTACTTC. Encoded protein: CAISQTASYEQYF.

This clonotype occurred many times. The rearrangement joins TRBV6-2 or TRBV6-3 to TRBJ2-7, with D uncertain. CDR1 and CDR2 (germline): MNHEY, SVGEGT. Trimming shortened V by 6 bases and J by 2 bases, and 14 bases separated the two germline ends. This CDR3 contains 14 residues. CDR3 coding DNA: TGTGCCAGCAGACCCGGTATTCCTACCTACGAGCAGTACTTC. Its translation is CASRPGIPTYEQYF.

This clonotype was counted at least ten times. The chain carries TRBV9 and TRBJ2-2; D might be TRBD1 (6 bases). Trimming shortened V by 7 bases and J by 2 bases, and 15 bases separated the two germline ends. This CDR3 region has 15 residues. Germline CDR1 is SGDLS and CDR2 is YYNGEE. CDR3 loop: CASSRTALNTGELFF. The CDR3 nucleotides are TGTGCCAGCTCCCGGACAGCCCTAAACACCGGGGAGCTGTTTTTT. The complete variable domain, with remaining parts taken from reference TRBV9 and TRBJ2-2, reads DSGVTQTPKHLITATGQRVTLRCSPRSGDLSVYWYQQSLDQGLQFLIQYYNGEERAKGNILERFSAQQFPDLHSELNLSSLELGDSALYFCASSRTALNTGELFFGEGSRLTVL.

In this sample, this clonotype turned up many times. V and J are TRBV7-3 and TRBJ2-1; 14 bases line up with TRBD2. In germline, CDR1 is SGHTA, CDR2 FQGTGA. The trim removed 6 bases at V and 4 bases at J, leaving 11 bases unmatched. This CDR3 contains 18 residues. The DNA of the CDR3 is TGTGCCAGCAGTTCCCAGACTAGCGGGGGGGCAAATTACAATGAGCAGTTCTTC. Amino acid sequence: CASSSQTSGGANYNEQFF.

The chain uses TRBV24-1 and TRBJ2-1; TRBD2 agrees at 9 bases. CDR3 length: 15 amino acids. Germline CDR1 and CDR2: KGHDR and SFDVKD. Trimming cost V 3 bases and J 6 bases; bases outside gene matches: 5. The CDR3: CATSDVGTSPNEQFF. CDR3 DNA: TGTGCCACCAGTGATGTCGGGACTAGCCCCAATGAGCAGTTCTTC.

Many counts were recorded for this clonotype. The CDR3 DNA follows: TGTGCCAGCAGCTCCGACGTTTACGAGCAGTACTTC. Translated: CASSSDVYEQYF. V gene TRBV7-2 combines with J gene TRBJ2-7, with D uncertain. The V end lost 4 bases, the J end lost 4 bases, and 8 bases lay between the germline ends. The CDR3 covers 12 residues. In germline, CDR1 is SGHTA, CDR2 FQGNSA.

This clonotype was recorded at least ten times. This chain joins TRBV27 and TRBJ2-1, with D possibly being TRBD1 (5 bases). This CDR3 has 15 residues. Trimming removed 1 base at V and 5 bases at J, with 12 bases between. Germline CDR1 reads MNHEY; CDR2 reads SMNVEV (reference sequence). For the CDR3, the DNA is TGTGCCAGCAGTTTATGGGGCAGCTTCAACAATGAGCAGTTCTTC. Its protein product is CASSLWGSFNNEQFF.

In this sample, this clonotype turned up many times. The rearrangement links TRBV12-3 or TRBV12-4 to TRBJ2-7; D is uncertain. CDR3 size: 14 residues. V shed 5 bases and J shed 0 bases, with 11 bases lying between them. Here the CDR3 reads CASSAADRSYEQYF. CDR3 coding DNA: TGTGCCAGCAGTGCCGCGGACCGCTCCTACGAGCAGTACTTC.

The chain links TRBV20-1 to TRBJ2-4; D may be TRBD1 or TRBD2 (6 bases each). This CDR3 is built from 14 residues. The V gene's germline CDR1 is DFQATT and CDR2 SNEGSKA (reference sequence). Between the trimmed V and J ends, which lost 3 bases and 4 bases, there was a span of 13 bases. The DNA for the CDR3 is TGCAGTGCTAGTGGCCAGGGGAGGAAAAACATTCAGTACTTC. It yields the protein CSASGQGRKNIQYF.

This clonotype was seen a handful of times. The chain recombines TRBV18 with TRBJ2-1; TRBD1 agrees at 8 bases. J lost 3 bases, V lost 4 bases, and 11 bases had no gene match. Germline loops: CDR1 KGHSH, CDR2 LQKENI. This CDR3 has 17 amino acids. The CDR3 spells CASSLSSGTGIYNEQFF. The CDR3 DNA is TGTGCCAGCTCACTCTCCTCCGGGACAGGAATCTACAATGAGCAGTTCTTC.

Details on this clonotype: One base away lies a much larger clone, so this may be a sequencing read error. This chain links TRBV3-1 with TRBJ1-3, with TRBD1 matching over 7 bases. From germline, CDR1 is LGHDT and CDR2 YNNKEL (reference sequence). The CDR3 consists of 16 residues. The CDR3 DNA sequence: TGTGCCAACAGCCAACAGACAGGGCTCTCTGGAAACACCATATATTTT. It translates to CANSQQTGLSGNTIYF.

The chain recombines TRBV7-9 with TRBJ2-2; possibly TRBD1 for D (5 bases). Germline V gene sequence: CDR1 SEHNR, CDR2 FQNEAQ (reference sequence). Deletions cut 5 bases from V and 2 bases from J, with 12 bases between. The CDR3 length is 15 residues. CDR3 bases: TGTGCCAGCAGCCGCCCGACAGTTAACACCGGGGAGCTGTTTTTT. Protein: CASSRPTVNTGELFF.

This clonotype turned up a few times. The chain has TRBV7-9 and TRBJ1-4; D not resolved. CDR1 SEHNR and CDR2 FQNEAQ come from the germline V gene (reference sequence). Deletions cut 5 bases from V and 7 bases from J, with 8 bases between. This CDR3 comprises 12 residues. CDR3 residues: CASSQDGEKLFF. The DNA of the CDR3 is TGTGCCAGCAGCCAGGACGGTGAAAAACTGTTTTTT.

At least ten counts were recorded for this clonotype. The V and J genes are TRBV28 and TRBJ2-1; 9 bases line up with TRBD2. Trimming took 6 bases from V and 10 from J; bases not matched to a gene: 13. CDR1 is MDHEN and CDR2 is SYDVKM in the germline V gene. The length of the CDR3 is 15 residues. CDR3 loop: CASSPGVAGAREQFF. DNA for the CDR3: TGTGCCAGCAGCCCCGGGGTAGCGGGAGCGAGAGAGCAGTTCTTC.

For this clonotype: A read error may explain this, as a much larger clone is one base away. The chain recombines TRBV21-1 with TRBJ2-1; the DNA was not compared with TRBD1, the D call given in the table. TRBV21-1 constitutes a pseudogene. The CDR3 runs 13 residues. CDR3 in amino acids: CARPRDSYNEQFF. The CDR3 DNA reads TGTGCCCGCCCCCGGGACAGCTACAATGAGCAGTTCTTC.